The 18 T cell receptor beta chains below come from one sample, sequenced in a study of cytomegalovirus exposure and HLA in healthy donors. The PCR contained 60 Vbeta and 13 Jbeta primers. Repertoires were generated with immunoSEQ multiplex PCR, while TCRdb's copy carries only in-frame clones and drops some. The repertoire holds some 130,000 clones, less than 85% seen once, with 2% to 3% in the top ten. The sequenced sample consisted of PBMCs. These receptors all stem from a man aged 30 to 45 in good health and CMV-seronegative.

In its sample, this clone was seen a few times. This rearrangement joins TRBV12-5 to TRBJ2-7; 11 bases are shared with TRBD1. J lost 5 bases, V lost 5 bases, and 17 bases had no gene match. The CDR3 runs to 18 residues. The germline gives CDR1 LGHNT, CDR2 FRNRAP. CDR3 in amino acids: CASGLGTGGSPDSDEQYF. The CDR3 DNA follows: TGTGCTAGTGGTCTAGGGACAGGGGGGTCCCCGGACTCGGACGAGCAGTACTTC.

The V call is TRBV6-1, the J call TRBJ2-7; TRBD2 aligns across 7 bases. This CDR3 region has 15 residues. The germline V gene encodes CDR1 MNHNS and CDR2 SASEGT. J was trimmed by 5 bases and V by 7 bases; bases with no gene match: 14. CDR3 in amino acids: CASTLGDSGSNEQYF. In DNA, the CDR3 is TGTGCCAGCACCCTAGGGGATAGCGGGTCAAACGAGCAGTACTTC.

The gene calls are TRBV30 and TRBJ2-7, with TRBD2 identical over 7 bases. The V gene end was trimmed by 2 bases and the J gene end by 1 base; junction bases not matched to a gene: 5. Germline V gene data show CDR1 as GTSNPN and CDR2 as SVGIG (reference sequence). The CDR3 is 14 amino acids. For the CDR3, the DNA is TGTGCCTGGAGTCCTAGCGGCAATTCCTACGAGCAGTACTTC. This codes for CAWSPSGNSYEQYF.

This clone was observed a few times. The V and J genes are TRBV5-8 and TRBJ2-1; TRBD2 matches at 9 bases. The V segment lost 0 bases and the J segment 2 bases; nucleotides outside the gene matches: 6. This CDR3 comprises 17 residues. Germline CDR1 and CDR2: SGHTS and YDEGEE. CDR3 coding DNA: TGTGCCAGCAGCTTGGGGGGGCGGGAGGGCGCCTACAATGAGCAGTTCTTC. Residues: CASSLGGREGAYNEQFF.

This clone was recorded a few times. The CDR3 here is CASSRGQVNEQFF. The DNA for the CDR3 is TGTGCCAGCAGCCGAGGACAGGTGAATGAGCAGTTCTTC. The V and J genes are TRBV7-9 and TRBJ2-1, with TRBD1 matching over 7 bases. Germline V lookup: CDR1 SEHNR, CDR2 FQNEAQ (reference sequence). The ends lost 5 bases at V and 7 bases at J; junction bases unmatched: 5. CDR3 length: 13 residues.

The chain carries TRBV5-8 and TRBJ2-1, with a weak D call TRBD2 (6 bases). CDR3 length equals 17 residues. Germline loops: CDR1 SGHTS, CDR2 YDEGEE. Trimming cost V 1 base and J 0 bases, with 14 bases left between them. This CDR3 is CASSLIVRGISYNEQFF. Written as DNA, the CDR3 is TGTGCCAGCAGCTTGATTGTCCGGGGGATCTCCTACAATGAGCAGTTCTTC.

The chain employs TRBV10-1 and TRBJ2-7; D is perhaps TRBD1 (5 bases). Trimming left V 3 bases short and J 1 base short, with 16 bases between. From germline, CDR1 is WNHNN and CDR2 SYGVQD (reference sequence). The CDR3 runs to 16 residues. The CDR3, as DNA: TGCGCCAGCAGTGATTGGGCAGGGCCCTCATCCTACGAGCAGTACTTC. It encodes CASSDWAGPSSYEQYF.

V gene TRBV10-3 combines with J gene TRBJ1-2, with D maybe TRBD1 (5 bases). The CDR3 sequence is 13 residues long. Trimming took 7 bases from V and 3 from J, leaving 12 bases between them. Germline lookup yields CDR1 ENHRY and CDR2 SYGVKD. CDR3 sequence (DNA): TGTGCCATCAACCAGGACACGGACTATGGCTACACCTTC. Translated, it gives CAINQDTDYGYTF.

Concerning this clone: An end of the junction differs from the germline gene, which may be a read error. This chain joins TRBV7-9 and TRBJ2-1, with D possibly matching TRBD2 (5 bases). Germline values: CDR1 SEHNR, CDR2 FQNEAQ (reference sequence). The CDR3 loop spans 12 amino acids. The CDR3 region is CSSIFSANEQFF. In DNA, the CDR3 is TGTTCCAGCATTTTTAGCGCTAATGAGCAGTTCTTC.

The genes are TRBV5-1 and TRBJ2-1; perhaps TRBD2 as D (6 bases). This CDR3 is built from 17 residues. V lost 0 bases and J lost 1, with 14 bases in between. CDR1 SGHRS and CDR2 YFSETQ come from the germline V gene. As DNA, the CDR3 is TGCGCCAGCAGCTTGGCCGGCGGGGCTAAATCCTACAATGAGCAGTTCTTC. Translation gives CASSLAGGAKSYNEQFF.

The chain has TRBV27 and TRBJ2-1; TRBD2 matches 7 bases. The V and J ends lost 2 bases and 9 bases, in that order; junction bases with no gene match: 7. CDR1 is MNHEY, CDR2 SMNVEV, per germline (reference sequence). CDR3 length equals 14 residues. CDR3 protein: CASSLRGELSEQFF. The CDR3 coding sequence is TGTGCCAGCAGTTTACGGGGGGAGTTAAGTGAGCAGTTCTTC.

The chain uses TRBV30 and TRBJ2-1, with D hard to call. CDR1 is GTSNPN and CDR2 is SVGIG in the germline V gene (reference sequence). V dropped 4 bases and J dropped 0 bases, with 7 bases sitting between them. CDR3 size: 13 residues. CDR3 amino acids: CAWTMSSYNEQFF. As DNA, the CDR3 is TGTGCCTGGACTATGAGCTCCTACAATGAGCAGTTCTTC.

The rearrangement joins TRBV5-1 to TRBJ2-7, with a weak D call TRBD1 (5 bases). V shed 3 bases and J shed 4 bases, with 14 bases lying between them. The CDR3 loop spans 14 amino acids. From germline, CDR1 is SGHRS and CDR2 YFSETQ. As DNA, the CDR3 is TGCGCCAGCAGCTGGGCCCTGACAGATTACGAGCAGTACTTC. Amino acid sequence: CASSWALTDYEQYF.

This chain uses TRBV5-1 with TRBJ2-3, with D tentatively TRBD2 (6 bases). The CDR3 sequence is 15 residues long. V was clipped by 0 bases and J by 4 bases, with 12 bases between them. The germline gives CDR1 SGHRS, CDR2 YFSETQ. This chain's CDR3 is CASSLAGGSPDTQYF. The CDR3 DNA reads as TGCGCCAGCAGCTTGGCCGGGGGTAGTCCAGATACGCAGTATTTT.

This chain links TRBV27 with TRBJ1-1; 10 bases align to TRBD1. Per germline, CDR1 MNHEY and CDR2 SMNVEV (reference sequence). This CDR3 is 16 amino acids long. Trimming at V came to 6 bases and at J to 4 bases, leaving 11 bases not matched to a gene. The CDR3 nucleotides read TGTGCCAGCAGAGTGGACAGGGGGTTTGGGGGCACTGAAGCTTTCTTT. It is translated as CASRVDRGFGGTEAFF.

The V and J genes are TRBV28 and TRBJ2-4; D possibly corresponds to TRBD1 (5 bases). This CDR3 spans 14 amino acids. The V gene's germline CDR1 is MDHEN and CDR2 SYDVKM. Trimming took 3 bases from V and 6 from J, leaving 12 bases between them. The CDR3 DNA is TGTGCCAGCAGTTTCGACAGAATCTCAAACATTCAGTACTTC. This codes for CASSFDRISNIQYF. The complete variable domain, with remaining parts taken from reference TRBV28 and TRBJ2-4, reads DVKVTQSSRYLVKRTGEKVFLECVQDMDHENMFWYRQDPGLGLRLIYFSYDVKMKEKGDIPEGYSVSREKKERFSLILESASTNQTSMYLCASSFDRISNIQYFGAGTRLSVL.

The gene calls are TRBV27 and TRBJ2-3; maybe TRBD2 (5 bases). The germline CDR1 and CDR2 sequences are MNHEY and SMNVEV (reference sequence). Trimming removed 1 base from V and 0 bases from J, with 17 bases in between. CDR3 length: 18 residues. The CDR3 DNA reads as TGTGCCAGCAGTTTATTGGGCTTAGCGCTCCGTAGCACAGATACGCAGTATTTT. Translated: CASSLLGLALRSTDTQYF.

This chain links TRBV5-1 with TRBJ2-1; D might be TRBD2 (5 bases). Per the germline V gene, CDR1 is SGHRS and CDR2 is YFSETQ. Between the trimmed V and J ends, which lost 0 bases and 0 bases, there was a span of 13 bases. The CDR3 totals 17 residues. The CDR3 DNA is TGCGCCAGCAGCTTGGTAGTGGGGAGTAGCTCCTACAATGAGCAGTTCTTC. Translation: CASSLVVGSSSYNEQFF.